The table lists the clone carrying this T cell receptor beta chain with a few counts. The antigen is undetermined. 13 Jbeta primers and 60 Vbeta primers were used for the PCR. Profiled with immunoSEQ multiplex PCR; TCRdb holds only in-frame clones, not every one. The sample lists 95,000 to 150,000 clones; over 15% were seen once. This sample was included in a study of cytomegalovirus exposure and HLA in healthy donors. Study-wide points: There were reportedly fewer N-insertions in an Asian-associated ancestry cluster than the approximately 630-donor mean, in a later analysis. Analyses of presence/absence relied on an assumption of roughly uniform sequencing depth across donors. In a later analysis, TCR association rates varied by HLA locus: DRB1 most, HLA-C fewest.

The CDR3 runs 14 residues. Trimming removed 4 bases from V and 3 bases from J; junction bases left unmatched: 4. Per germline, CDR1 MDHEN and CDR2 SYDVKM. The chain recombines TRBV28 with TRBJ2-3, with 7 bases that match TRBD2. The TCR comes from a woman aged 18-29 years in good health and CMV-seronegative. The sequenced sample consisted of PBMCs. For the CDR3, the DNA is TGTGCCAGCAGTTGGCCTAGCGGAACAGATACGCAGTATTTT. This codes for CASSWPSGTDTQYF.